This TCR beta chain was found in a study of metastatic and nonmetastatic thyroid tumors. Study-level background: Where malignant and benign thyroid patients were concerned, repertoires were compared across blood and tumor or nodule tissue. Study findings and constraints: When malignant thyroid tumors were compared with benign nodules, TCR beta diversity was reportedly significantly higher in the malignant tumors. This held in both blood and tumor samples.

Details on this clone: Antigen unknown.

Per the study methods: Construction of a distant-metastasis classifier for papillary thyroid cancer relied on CDR3 differences across clinicopathological groups. TCRdb reprocessed the PCR reads via MiXCR. The V and J calls were not made by the authors but by TCRdb's processing. The sample gives several thousand clones, under 45% of which show up once; 31% is in the top ten. Germline CDR1 is SGHNT and CDR2 is YENEEA. This CDR3 is 13 amino acids long. V lost 5 bases, J lost 2 bases, and 10 bases lay in between. There were no patients who had received any treatment before thyroid surgery. The origin of this receptor is a male donor with papillary thyroid cancer or a benign thyroid nodule (not recorded which). Some clones in this sample may be carry-over from other donors' samples. This chain joins TRBV11-3 and TRBJ2-7; D gene unclear. Sample: adjacent normal tissue. CDR3 amino acids: CASSQSGTYEQYF. The CDR3 region has the DNA TGTGCCAGCAGCCAGTCAGGTACCTACGAGCAGTACTTC.